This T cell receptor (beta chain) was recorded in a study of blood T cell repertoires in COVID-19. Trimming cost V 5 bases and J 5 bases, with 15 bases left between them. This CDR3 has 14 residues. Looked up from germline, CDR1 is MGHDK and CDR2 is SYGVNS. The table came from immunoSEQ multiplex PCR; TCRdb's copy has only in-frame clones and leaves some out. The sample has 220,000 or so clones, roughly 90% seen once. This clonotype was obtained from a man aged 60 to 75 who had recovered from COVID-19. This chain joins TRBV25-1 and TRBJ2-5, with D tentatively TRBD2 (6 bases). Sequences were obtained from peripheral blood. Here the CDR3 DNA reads TGTGCCAGCAGTTGGACTACCGTGATGGAGACCCAGTACTTC. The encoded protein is CASSWTTVMETQYF.